This T cell receptor (beta chain) came from a study of graft-versus-host responses after intestinal transplantation. As to this clone: Its antigen is as yet unknown.

CDR3 length: 15 amino acids. In germline, CDR1 is SGHRS, CDR2 YFSETQ. Trimming took 1 base from V and 7 from J, leaving 12 bases between them. TCRdb's copy holds only in-frame clones and misses some; the assay was immunoSEQ multiplex PCR. The sample records approximately 130,000 clones, 90% to 95% being singletons. This chain joins TRBV5-1 and TRBJ1-6; D is possibly TRBD1 (5 bases). This TCR was sampled from a human donor who received an intestinal transplant. Material: unstimulated CD4+ T cells sorted from spleen or lymph node cells, obtained before intestinal transplant. As DNA, the CDR3 is TGCGCCAGCAGCTTGAGGGGCCCAGGAAATTCACCCCTCCACTTT. It is translated as CASSLRGPGNSPLHF.